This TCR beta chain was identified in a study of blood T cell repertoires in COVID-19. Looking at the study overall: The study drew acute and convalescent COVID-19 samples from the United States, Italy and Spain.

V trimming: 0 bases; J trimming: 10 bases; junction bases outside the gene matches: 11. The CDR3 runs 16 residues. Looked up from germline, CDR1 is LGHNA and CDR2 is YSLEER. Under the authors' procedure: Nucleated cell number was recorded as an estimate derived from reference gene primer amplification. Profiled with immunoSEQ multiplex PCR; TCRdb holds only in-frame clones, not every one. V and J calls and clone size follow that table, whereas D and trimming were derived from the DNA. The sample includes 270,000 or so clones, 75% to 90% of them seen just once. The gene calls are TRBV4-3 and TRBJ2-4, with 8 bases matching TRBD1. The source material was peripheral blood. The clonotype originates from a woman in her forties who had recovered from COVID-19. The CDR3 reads CASSQDTDRVISIQYF. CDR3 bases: TGCGCCAGCAGCCAAGATACGGACAGGGTGATAAGTATTCAGTACTTC.